Following are 6 T cell receptor beta chains from one sample sequenced in a study of T cell repertoires in cytomegalovirus infection (dated by TCRdb to about 2019). Instrument on record: Illumina HiSeq 1500. TCRdb passed the public sequencing reads through fastp at Q25 and MiXCR, retaining productive beta sequences. CDR3 protein duplicates are merged, each entry listing the most common genes and DNA. Within this sample are about 450,000 distinct CDR3 sequences, with about a third of them counted one time only. The top ten clonotypes cover approximately 13% of the sample. The sample was PBMCs. The receptors originated from a human donor in good health (CMV status not recorded). Some clones in this sample may be carry-over from other donors' samples.

This clonotype has a handful of counts. The chain has TRBV2 and TRBJ2-3; perhaps D is TRBD1 or TRBD2 (6 bases each). The V gene's germline CDR1 is SNHLY and CDR2 FYNNEI. V lost 7 bases and J lost 2, with 16 bases in between. This CDR3 contains 15 residues. CDR3 residues: CASTGGRGHTDTQYF. For the CDR3, the DNA is TGTGCCAGCACCGGGGGCAGGGGACACACAGATACGCAGTATTTT.

This clonotype was observed a handful of times. This chain connects TRBV6-1 to TRBJ1-5, with unresolved D. The germline V gene has CDR1 MNHNS and CDR2 SASEGT. CDR3 size: 13 residues. V was shortened by 7 bases and J by 3 bases, with 10 bases between the two germline ends. The DNA of the CDR3 is TGTGCCAGCATCCCACGCCCCAATCAGCCCCAGCATTTT. Residues: CASIPRPNQPQHF.

This clonotype was detected a few times. The gene calls are TRBV7-2 and TRBJ2-7, with 7 positions matching TRBD2. Germline CDR1 SGHTA, CDR2 FQGNSA. CDR3 size: 14 residues. The V gene end was trimmed by 5 bases and the J gene end by 2 bases; junction bases not matched to a gene: 6. The chain's CDR3 is CASSPQRGPYEQYF. The DNA for the CDR3 is TGTGCCAGCAGCCCCCAGCGGGGACCCTACGAGCAGTACTTC.

This chain links TRBV7-9 with TRBJ2-5, with D perhaps TRBD1 or TRBD2 (5 bases each). Per germline, CDR1 SEHNR and CDR2 FQNEAQ (reference sequence). This CDR3 comprises 14 residues. Trimming shortened V by 4 bases and J by 1 base, and 10 bases separated the two germline ends. Here the CDR3 reads CASSSTRGQETQYF. The CDR3 region has the DNA TGTGCCAGCAGCTCTACTAGGGGCCAAGAGACCCAGTACTTC.

This clonotype has just a few counts. The V and J genes are TRBV5-6 and TRBJ1-6; tentatively, D is TRBD1 (5 bases). Germline V gives CDR1 SGHDT, CDR2 YYEEEE. This CDR3 spans 14 amino acids. V gave up 4 bases and J gave up 8 bases, with 13 bases separating them. CDR3: CASSTGTSYSPLHF. Written as DNA, the CDR3 is TGTGCCAGCAGCACCGGGACTAGCTATTCACCCCTCCACTTT.

The chain joins TRBV29-1 to TRBJ1-1; D perhaps matches TRBD1 (5 bases). Germline V CDR1 and CDR2: SQVTM, ANQGSEA. With 6 bases removed from V and 8 bases from J, the gap between germline ends came to 16 bases. The CDR3 is 12 amino acids. As DNA, the CDR3 is TGCAGCGTAGACACCCGGGACGCCGAAGCTTTCTTT. It codes for CSVDTRDAEAFF. The full variable domain, its missing parts supplied by reference TRBV29-1 and TRBJ1-1, is SAVISQKPSRDICQRGTSLTIQCQVDSQVTMMFWYRQQPGQSLTLIATANQGSEATYESGFVIDKFPISRPNLTFSTLTVSNMSPEDSSIYLCSVDTRDAEAFFGQGTRLTVV.